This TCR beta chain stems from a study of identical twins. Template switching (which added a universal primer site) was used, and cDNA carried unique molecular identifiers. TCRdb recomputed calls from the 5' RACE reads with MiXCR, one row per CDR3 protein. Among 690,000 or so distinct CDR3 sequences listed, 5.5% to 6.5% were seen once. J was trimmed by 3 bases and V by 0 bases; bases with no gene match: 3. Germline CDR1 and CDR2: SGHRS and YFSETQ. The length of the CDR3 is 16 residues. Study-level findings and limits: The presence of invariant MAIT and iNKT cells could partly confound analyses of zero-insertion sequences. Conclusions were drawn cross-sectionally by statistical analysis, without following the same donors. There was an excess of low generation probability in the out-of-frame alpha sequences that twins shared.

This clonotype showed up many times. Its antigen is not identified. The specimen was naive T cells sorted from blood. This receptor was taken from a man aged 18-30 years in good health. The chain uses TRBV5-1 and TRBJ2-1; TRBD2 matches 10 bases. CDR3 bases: TGCGCCAGCAGCTTGGTCGGGACTAGCGACTACAATGAGCAGTTCTTC. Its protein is CASSLVGTSDYNEQFF.